This T cell receptor beta chain was recovered during a study of blood T cell repertoires in COVID-19. Across the whole study: The United States, Italy and Spain supplied acute and convalescent COVID-19 samples. Sample material is recorded as cDNA or gDNA derived from T cells, B-cell-depleted T cells, or PBMCs.

Germline values: CDR1 SGHAT, CDR2 FQNNGV. The CDR3 runs to 16 residues. V was shortened by 2 bases and J by 0 bases, with 11 bases between the two germline ends. Per the original data handling: For nucleated cells, counts were estimated from reference gene primer amplification. Assay: immunoSEQ multiplex PCR; the TCRdb copy retains only in-frame clones and omits some. The DNA gave D and trimming, while V, J and clone size come from that table. Among under 300,000 clones listed, 70% to 90% were seen once. Specimen: peripheral blood. The sequence came from a woman aged 25 to 45 with acute or convalescent COVID-19. This chain joins TRBV11-2 and TRBJ2-1; D perhaps matches TRBD2 (5 bases). CDR3 amino acids: CASSLMRASSYNEQFF. In DNA, the CDR3 is TGTGCCAGCAGCTTAATGCGGGCCAGCTCCTACAATGAGCAGTTCTTC. The whole variable domain, remainder taken from reference TRBV11-2 and TRBJ2-1, is EAGVAQSPRYKIIEKRQSVAFWCNPISGHATLYWYQQILGQGPKLLIQFQNNGVVDDSQLPKDRFSAERLKGVDSTLKIQPAKLEDSAVYLCASSLMRASSYNEQFFGPGTRLTVL.